Included here is one T cell receptor beta chain sequence, with context. Its antigen remains undetermined. It has no much larger one-base neighbor in the sample; base qualities were not kept. This sample is drawn from a study of identical twins (dated by TCRdb to the mid-2010s). Concerning the study at large: TCR alpha and beta repertoires from monozygotic twins, unrelated adults of various ages and cord blood were deep-sequenced to test whether fetal clonotypes persist. To rule out contamination, replicate twin experiments were performed at different times with different library preparation protocols.

Only healthy Caucasian donors were included. The twin cohort comprised three pairs of female monozygotic twins, all aged roughly 18 to 29 years. Using Miltenyi CD45RO+ enrichment and human naive T-cell isolation kits, memory (CD45RO+) and naive T cells were isolated from PBMC. The library was produced with 5' RACE. TCRdb shows the sequencer as Illumina HiSeq 2000. A universal primer binding site was added through template switching, and the final cDNA carried a unique molecular identifier so that TCR cDNA molecules could be counted accurately. Specific primers in the conserved constant-segment region were used to synthesize first-strand cDNA for TCR alpha and beta chains. To control for contamination, every cDNA library carried two barcodes: a SMART-Mk sample barcode plus Illumina barcodes. TruSeq adapter sequences, together with Illumina sample barcodes, were added in two successive PCR steps. Sequencing of the TCR alpha and beta cDNA libraries was done on the Illumina HiSeq platform using custom primers. In the source study's methods: MiGEC was used to process raw reads and extract unique molecular identifiers, and MiXCR was used to find CDR3 positions. For each individual, recombination models were inferred using an EM algorithm with the repgenHMM and IGoR tools. The tcR package in R was used for shared clonotype analysis, with sharing normalized by the product of cloneset sizes. To study raw recombination without the effects of thymic and clonal selection, out-of-frame nonproductive sequences were analyzed. The public reads were quality trimmed at Q25 with fastp and then assembled into clones with MiXCR by TCRdb, keeping productive beta chains. For every CDR3 protein sequence, its rows merge into one entry that carries the most common genes and DNA. In this record, the V and J calls reflect TCRdb's handling and not the investigators' own analysis. The sample table shows roughly 240,000 distinct CDR3 sequences, and approximately 7% are seen once. Under 4% of the sample belongs to the ten largest clones.

Overall study results and their limits: Because the same donors could not be followed over many years, the conclusions depended on cross-sectional statistical analysis. Fewer insertions were carried by abundant cord blood beta clonotypes; a weaker similar trend was observed in young adult naive repertoires, while no such trend was observed in memory repertoires. Zero-insertion analyses could be partly confounded by invariant T cells such as MAIT and iNKT, although diverse VJ usage argued against such confounding for most clonotypes. A weaker excess of twin sharing was found in beta out-of-frame sequences because the signal-to-noise ratio was lowered by fewer shared sequences. Compared with coincidental sharing between unrelated individuals, out-of-frame TCR alpha sequences shared between twins showed an excess of sequences with low generation probability. Out-of-frame TCR alpha sharing in monozygotic twins was systematically underestimated by recombination models, whereas sharing between unrelated individuals was in agreement with the recombination models.

These data are also associated with another study on yellow fever vaccine responses in identical twins. The second study reports: According to the authors, in identical twins the way T cells responded to vaccination appeared partly convergent and partly personalized. In identical twins, the study followed T cell clones that responded to the vaccine with precision.

Specimen: memory (CD45RO+) T cells sorted from blood. The intended sense of this specimen's cell subset or site label: CD45RO+ enriched T cells. The receptor was isolated from a woman aged 18 to 35 in good health.

In nucleotide form, the sequence is TGTGCCAGCAGCCCGGCTAACTATGGCTACACCTTC. This translates into CASSPANYGYTF. The V gene is TRBV14 and the J gene is TRBJ1-2; the D gene cannot be resolved reliably. Based on the germline V gene, the CDR1 and CDR2 sequences are SGHDN and FVKESK. V drops 4 bases and J drops 0 bases, leaving 3 bases in between. Counted from cysteine to phenylalanine, this CDR3 has 12 amino acids. CDR3 DNA is the only sequence kept; it has 36 bases, read in frame from the first base.